Presented here are 30 T cell receptor beta chains from one specimen sequenced in a study of T cell repertoires in cytomegalovirus infection. TCRdb analysed the reads with MiXCR anew, one entry per CDR3 protein. The sample has around 740,000 distinct CDR3 sequences; about 40% are singletons. Sequenced sample: PBMCs. The receptors derive from a human donor in good health (CMV status not recorded). Some clones in this sample may be carry-over from other donors' samples.

The J gene is TRBJ2-3, the V gene TRBV20-1, with TRBD1 identical over 9 bases. The V gene end was trimmed by 5 bases and the J gene end by 2 bases; junction bases not matched to a gene: 5. Germline V gene sequence: CDR1 DFQATT, CDR2 SNEGSKA (reference sequence). The CDR3 runs 14 residues. The CDR3 protein is CSAPGQGNTDTQYF. The CDR3 DNA reads as TGCAGTGCTCCGGGACAGGGTAACACAGATACGCAGTATTTT.

This clonotype appeared a few times. The chain couples TRBV29-1 to TRBJ2-3; unclear D gene. Germline CDR1 SQVTM, CDR2 ANQGSEA. The CDR3 runs 13 residues. V dropped 5 bases and J dropped 1 base, with 10 bases sitting between them. CDR3 protein: CSVSDGGTDTQYF. The CDR3 region has the DNA TGCAGCGTTTCTGACGGTGGCACAGATACGCAGTATTTT.

A word on this clonotype: One junction end disagrees with the germline gene, perhaps due to a read error. This chain connects TRBV28 to TRBJ1-1; a possible D gene is TRBD1 (5 bases). The CDR3 contains 12 residues. Germline V gene data show CDR1 as MDHEN and CDR2 as SYDVKM. This chain's CDR3 is CASTLRDSEALF. The CDR3 DNA reads TGTGCCAGCACCCTCCGGGACTCTGAAGCTTTATTT.

The table lists this clonotype with a few counts. The chain uses TRBV19 and TRBJ2-2, with 8 positions matching TRBD1. From germline, CDR1 is LNHDA and CDR2 SQIVND (reference sequence). The CDR3 consists of 20 residues. J was trimmed by 0 bases and V by 5 bases; bases with no gene match: 17. The CDR3 region has the DNA TGTGCCAGTAGTGGGCAGGGGGCAGGAGGGATGCCGGCGAACACCGGGGAGCTGTTTTTT. It is translated as CASSGQGAGGMPANTGELFF.

CDR3 nucleotides: TGTGCCAGCACCTCGGGCATCAACTCTGGAAACACCATATATTTT. As protein: CASTSGINSGNTIYF. The gene calls are TRBV12-3 or TRBV12-4 and TRBJ1-3; D unresolved. The CDR3 contains 15 residues. Trimming left V 7 bases short and J 0 bases short, with 13 bases between.

The sample holds many counts of this clonotype. The chain links TRBV6-1 to TRBJ2-1; tentative D call: TRBD2 (7 bases). With 4 bases removed from V and 4 bases from J, the gap between germline ends came to 14 bases. The CDR3 is made up of 15 amino acids. Germline V gives CDR1 MNHNS, CDR2 SASEGT. In nucleotides, the CDR3 is TGTGCCAGCAGTGGAGTGGCGGGGGCTTACAATGAGCAGTTCTTC. This encodes CASSGVAGAYNEQFF.

The chain uses TRBV12-3 or TRBV12-4 and TRBJ1-2, with D possibly being TRBD1 (5 bases). The CDR3 is 13 amino acids. V was cut by 6 bases and J by 5 bases, with 13 bases left in between. For the CDR3, the DNA is TGTGCCAGCAGACTCAGGGAAACTTATGGCTACACCTTC. It translates to CASRLRETYGYTF.

The chain recombines TRBV9 with TRBJ2-5; 9 bases align to TRBD1. Germline assignment: CDR1 SGDLS and CDR2 YYNGEE. The CDR3 spans 14 residues. Trimming at V came to 3 bases and at J to 4 bases, leaving 4 bases not matched to a gene. DNA of the CDR3: TGTGCCAGCAGCGGGGACAGGGATAGAGAGACCCAGTACTTC. Its protein product is CASSGDRDRETQYF.

The V and J genes are TRBV7-2 and TRBJ2-7, with D unresolved. V was shortened by 5 bases and J by 4 bases, with 15 bases between the two germline ends. The CDR3 is 14 amino acids. Germline V gives CDR1 SGHTA, CDR2 FQGNSA. CDR3 DNA: TGTGCCAGCAGCCATTATGGGGAAGGGTACGAGCAGTACTTC. Its protein is CASSHYGEGYEQYF.

The J gene is TRBJ2-7, the V gene TRBV20-1; TRBD2 agrees at 9 bases. CDR1 and CDR2 (germline): DFQATT, SNEGSKA (reference sequence). The CDR3 is made up of 14 amino acids. The trim removed 4 bases at V and 0 bases at J, leaving 4 bases unmatched. Written as DNA, the CDR3 is TGCAGTGCTATTAGCGGGGGCGGCTCCTACGAGCAGTACTTC. This gives the protein CSAISGGGSYEQYF.

This chain connects TRBV11-2 to TRBJ2-1; 7 bases map to TRBD2. J was trimmed by 6 bases and V by 4 bases; bases with no gene match: 3. The germline gives CDR1 SGHAT, CDR2 FQNNGV. The CDR3 length is 13 residues. The CDR3 sequence is CASSSWGGNEQFF. As DNA, the CDR3 is TGTGCCAGCAGCTCTTGGGGGGGCAATGAGCAGTTCTTC.

Comments on this clonotype: The junction departs from the called germline gene at one end, perhaps through a read error. The chain carries TRBV27 and TRBJ1-1; TRBD1 matches at 7 bases. The length of the CDR3 is 12 residues. Germline values: CDR1 MNHEY, CDR2 SMNVEV (reference sequence). CDR3 nucleotides: TGTGCCCGCAGGGACAGTTCCACTGAAGCTTTCTTT. It yields the protein CARRDSSTEAFF.

The sample holds a few counts of this clonotype. This chain uses TRBV28 with TRBJ1-3; a possible D gene is TRBD1 (5 bases). With 4 bases removed from V and 4 bases from J, the gap between germline ends came to 17 bases. The CDR3 length is 16 residues. Germline values: CDR1 MDHEN, CDR2 SYDVKM. The DNA for the CDR3 is TGTGCCAGCAGTTGGTCAGCGGGACGCCGAGGAAACACCATATATTTT. This translates into CASSWSAGRRGNTIYF.

This clonotype appeared a few times. V gene TRBV4-1 combines with J gene TRBJ2-5; weak D call: TRBD2 (5 bases). CDR3 length: 14 amino acids. The V end was cut by 4 bases, the J end by 3 bases, with 12 bases between. Looked up from germline, CDR1 is MGHRA and CDR2 is YSYEKL. This chain's CDR3 is CASSREGNKETQYF. In DNA form, the CDR3 reads TGCGCCAGCAGCCGAGAGGGAAATAAAGAGACCCAGTACTTC.

This clonotype has a single count. The chain uses TRBV28 and TRBJ2-3; 8 nucleotides match TRBD1. The CDR3 loop spans 15 amino acids. CDR1 is MDHEN, CDR2 SYDVKM, per germline. Trimming cost V 2 bases and J 2 bases; bases outside gene matches: 3. The chain's CDR3 is CASSLTGGTTDTQYF. The CDR3 DNA follows: TGTGCCAGCAGTTTAACAGGGGGAACCACAGATACGCAGTATTTT.

This chain joins TRBV2 and TRBJ2-1; D perhaps matches TRBD1 (5 bases). CDR1 SNHLY and CDR2 FYNNEI come from the germline V gene. V dropped 10 bases and J dropped 8 bases, with 15 bases sitting between them. The CDR3 has 12 residues. CDR3 region: CATRTWGHEQFF. As DNA, the CDR3 is TGTGCCACCAGGACCTGGGGCCATGAGCAGTTCTTC.

This clonotype was observed many times. The chain recombines TRBV7-2 with TRBJ2-1, with 9 nucleotides matching TRBD2. Per germline, CDR1 SGHTA and CDR2 FQGNSA. The length of the CDR3 is 15 residues. V was pared by 1 base and J by 10 bases, with 8 bases of the junction left unmatched. In DNA, the CDR3 is TGTGCCAGCAGCTTAGTAGTGGGGCGGGGGGGAGAGCAGTTCTTC. Amino acid sequence: CASSLVVGRGGEQFF.

CDR3 DNA: TGTGCCATCACAAGAGTAGCGGGGGGCTACGAGCAGTACTTC. Protein sequence: CAITRVAGGYEQYF. V gene TRBV10-3 combines with J gene TRBJ2-7; 10 nucleotides line up with TRBD2. J gave up 3 bases and V 7 bases, and 6 bases lay outside the gene matches. This CDR3 is 14 amino acids long. Germline assignment: CDR1 ENHRY and CDR2 SYGVKD.

Comments on this clonotype: A read error may account for a junction end that differs from germline. The genes are TRBV7-3 and TRBJ2-1; D is perhaps TRBD1 (5 bases). The CDR3 spans 15 residues. From germline, CDR1 is SGHTA and CDR2 FQGTGA. The CDR3 is CASGLKQAGSIEQFF. As DNA, the CDR3 is TGTGCCAGCGGCTTAAAACAGGCCGGAAGCATTGAGCAGTTCTTC.

The chain joins TRBV19 to TRBJ2-7; D ambiguous. Germline CDR1 reads LNHDA; CDR2 reads SQIVND (reference sequence). CDR3 length: 15 residues. V was clipped by 5 bases and J by 0 bases, with 14 bases between them. Here the CDR3 DNA reads TGTGCCAGTAGTCCCCAAAGCCGTCCCTCCTACGAGCAGTACTTC. Residues: CASSPQSRPSYEQYF.

The rearrangement joins TRBV6-1 to TRBJ2-7, with D perhaps matching TRBD2 (5 bases). CDR1 and CDR2 (germline): MNHNS, SASEGT. The length of the CDR3 is 12 residues. Trimming shortened V by 5 bases and J by 4 bases, and 9 bases separated the two germline ends. The DNA for the CDR3 is TGTGCCAGCAGTCGGGGAAGGTACGAGCAGTACTTC. As protein: CASSRGRYEQYF.

V and J are TRBV29-1 and TRBJ1-2; 7 nucleotides line up with TRBD1. The trim removed 5 bases at V and 6 bases at J, leaving 9 bases unmatched. Germline V gene sequence: CDR1 SQVTM, CDR2 ANQGSEA. The CDR3 sequence is 13 residues long. The CDR3 is CSVLKTGRDGYTF. The CDR3 DNA is TGCAGCGTTTTAAAGACAGGGCGGGATGGCTACACCTTC.

As concerns this clonotype: The junction departs from the called germline gene at one end, perhaps through a read error. The chain links TRBV27 to TRBJ2-3; no definite D call. Looked up from germline, CDR1 is MNHEY and CDR2 is SMNVEV (reference sequence). The CDR3 consists of 13 residues. CDR3 loop: CAISFLLTDTQYF. The CDR3 DNA reads TGTGCCATCAGTTTTTTGTTGACAGATACGCAGTATTTT.

The chain combines TRBV24-1 with TRBJ1-2; maybe TRBD1 (5 bases). CDR3 size: 13 residues. V was clipped by 4 bases and J by 4 bases, with 9 bases between them. Looked up from germline, CDR1 is KGHDR and CDR2 is SFDVKD. For the CDR3, the DNA is TGTGCCACCAGTGACGACAGTTTCTATGGCTACACCTTC. Protein: CATSDDSFYGYTF.

This clonotype was detected only once. The V gene is TRBV6-8, the J gene TRBJ2-7; 10 bases match TRBD1. Unmatched junction bases numbered 7, after V lost 2 bases and J lost 6 bases. The CDR3 consists of 15 residues. The V gene's germline CDR1 is MNHGY and CDR2 SAAAGT. The CDR3 nucleotides are TGTGCCAGCAGTTACCCGTCCCGGGACAGGGGCGAGCAGTACTTC. Translated: CASSYPSRDRGEQYF.

This clonotype showed up many times. V usage is TRBV7-8 and J usage is TRBJ1-5, with a tentative D call TRBD1 (5 bases). V dropped 0 bases and J dropped 0 bases, with 9 bases sitting between them. The CDR3 sequence is 16 residues long. Per germline, CDR1 SGHVS and CDR2 FQNEAQ. CDR3: CASSLAGRSSNQPQHF. The CDR3 DNA follows: TGTGCCAGCAGCTTAGCGGGACGGAGTAGCAATCAGCCCCAGCATTTT.

This clonotype was seen a few times. This chain links TRBV10-3 with TRBJ1-1, with D hard to call. Looked up from germline, CDR1 is ENHRY and CDR2 is SYGVKD. Trimming took off 0 bases at V and 8 bases at J, with 13 bases between the two ends. CDR3 length equals 14 residues. CDR3 amino acids: CAISESTATVEAFF. CDR3 bases: TGTGCCATCAGTGAGTCTACGGCAACAGTAGAAGCTTTCTTT.

The J gene is TRBJ1-2, the V gene TRBV7-8; TRBD1 is a possible D gene (5 bases). Germline V gene data show CDR1 as SGHVS and CDR2 as FQNEAQ. The CDR3 length is 15 residues. The V gene lost 2 bases and the J gene lost 3 bases, with 13 bases spanning the gap. CDR3 nucleotide sequence: TGTGCCAGCAGCTTAACCCTGGGCAGGGACTATGGCTACACCTTC. It translates to CASSLTLGRDYGYTF.

The chain joins TRBV7-2 to TRBJ1-1; 10 bases match TRBD1. Germline V lookup: CDR1 SGHTA, CDR2 FQGNSA. Trimming took 5 bases from V and 5 from J; bases not matched to a gene: 8. The CDR3 totals 15 residues. The CDR3 is CASSPPTGGLTEAFF. Here the CDR3 DNA reads TGTGCCAGCAGCCCACCGACAGGGGGCCTGACTGAAGCTTTCTTT.

In this sample, this clonotype turned up a few times. V and J are TRBV2 and TRBJ1-5; D possibly corresponds to TRBD1 (6 bases). The CDR3 runs to 16 residues. Germline V gene sequence: CDR1 SNHLY, CDR2 FYNNEI. The V and J ends lost 2 bases and 0 bases respectively, with 11 bases between them. This CDR3 is CASSELGTYSNQPQHF. CDR3 nucleotide sequence: TGTGCCAGCAGTGAACTCGGGACATATAGCAATCAGCCCCAGCATTTT.